This T cell receptor beta chain was obtained from a study of immune evolution from preneoplasia to lung adenocarcinoma. This clone was seen more than once but under ten times. Using immunoSEQ multiplex PCR, the repertoire was profiled, and TCRdb retains in-frame clones only, with some absent. The data contain thousands of clones, around 82% of them singletons. The CDR3 runs to 17 residues. V was shortened by 4 bases and J by 4 bases, with 22 bases between the two germline ends. CDR1 is SGHKS and CDR2 is YYEKEE in the germline V gene (reference sequence). Input material: FFPE adjacent normal lung tissue. The V and J genes are TRBV5-5 and TRBJ2-3; D is possibly TRBD1 (6 bases). This TCR came from a person aged 65-85 years with lung adenocarcinoma. DNA for the CDR3: TGTGCCAGCAGCCCCCCCGGGACACAAAGTCGGTCAGATACGCAGTATTTT. Translation: CASSPPGTQSRSDTQYF.